Listed below are T cell receptor beta chains from one sample, sequenced in a study of cytomegalovirus exposure and HLA in healthy donors. Sequenced by immunoSEQ multiplex PCR; TCRdb stores in-frame clones only, minus some. The table lists under 95,000 clones, around four fifths of them singletons. Sequencing used PBMCs. The receptors derive from a boy younger than 18 in good health and CMV-seronegative. The CDR3 runs from the conserved cysteine through the conserved F or W. A D gene is named only where the DNA matches it firmly. Clone size appears in some rows only: once, few, many, or a class for an expanded clone.

V,J,size,D,DNA,CDR3
TRBV5-6,TRBJ1-2,.,.,TGTGCCAGCAGGCGTACAGGGTACTATGGCTACACCTTC,CASRRTGYYGYTF
TRBV30,TRBJ2-3,.,TRBD1,TGTGCCTGGAGTCAACAGGGGTCAGATACGCAGTATTTT,CAWSQQGSDTQYF
TRBV7-2,TRBJ1-6,.,.,TGTGCCAGCAGCTTAGTGGCAGGGAATTCACCCCTCCACTTT,CASSLVAGNSPLHF
TRBV30,TRBJ1-1,.,.,TGTGCCTGGAGTGAACAGATGAACACTGAAGCTTTCTTT,CAWSEQMNTEAFF
TRBV19,TRBJ1-2,few,.,TGTGCCAGTAGCCGGGGACTTAACTATGGCTACACCTTC,CASSRGLNYGYTF
TRBV4-1,TRBJ2-3,.,TRBD2,TGCGCCAGCAGCCGTAGACTAGCGGGAGATCCAGATACGCAGTATTTT,CASSRRLAGDPDTQYF
TRBV4-1,TRBJ1-4,few,.,TGCGCCAGCAGCCAAGAAGCGGGGATCGCCGAAAAACTGTTTTTT,CASSQEAGIAEKLFF
TRBV19,TRBJ2-1,.,TRBD2,TGTGCCAGTAGTATAGGGGCTAGCGGGGACAATGAGCAGTTCTTC,CASSIGASGDNEQFF
TRBV9,TRBJ2-7,.,TRBD2,TGTGCCAGCAGCGCTACTAGCGGGAGGGCCTACGAGCAGTACTTC,CASSATSGRAYEQYF
TRBV10-1,TRBJ1-6,.,.,TGCGCCAGCAGTCTCGACAGATCGTATAATTCACCCCTCCACTTT,CASSLDRSYNSPLHF
TRBV6-5,TRBJ2-7,.,TRBD1,TGTGCCAGCAGTGGACAGGGTCACGACGAGCAGTACTTC,CASSGQGHDEQYF
TRBV6-5,TRBJ2-7,.,.,TGTGCCAGCGGCAAAGGCAGGGGCTACGAGCAGTACTTC,CASGKGRGYEQYF
TRBV5-1,TRBJ2-4,.,.,TGCGCCAGCAGCCCACTTCAGGGTGAAGGAGCCAAAAACATTCAGTACTTC,CASSPLQGEGAKNIQYF
TRBV29-1,TRBJ1-5,.,TRBD1,TGCAGCGTCCGGGACAGGACCTCCGAGGGGCCCCAGCATTTT,CSVRDRTSEGPQHF
TRBV14,TRBJ2-7,once,TRBD1,TGTGCCAGCAGCCAAGATCGGGGACAGGGGATTGAGCAGTACTTC,CASSQDRGQGIEQYF
TRBV4-3,TRBJ1-2,.,TRBD1,TGCGCCAGCAGCCAGGGGACAGGGTACGACGGCTACACCTTC,CASSQGTGYDGYTF
TRBV6-4,TRBJ2-3,few,.,TGTGCCAGCAGTGATGAGAGCACAGATACGCAGTATTTT,CASSDESTDTQYF
TRBV28,TRBJ2-7,.,.,TGTGCCAGCAGTTCTGTTAGGAGGGTCCACTACGAGCAGTACTTC,CASSSVRRVHYEQYF
TRBV30,TRBJ2-7,once,.,TGTGCCTGGAGTATCCCATCATACGAGCAGTACTTC,CAWSIPSYEQYF
TRBV25-1,TRBJ2-3,.,TRBD2,TGTGCCAGCAGTGACGGCGGGGGTGGGGATACGCAGTATTTT,CASSDGGGGDTQYF
TRBV10-3,TRBJ2-3,once,TRBD1,TGTGCCATCAGTGTATCGGACAGGCCCACAGATACGCAGTATTTT,CAISVSDRPTDTQYF
TRBV25-1,TRBJ2-2,.,TRBD2,TGTGCCAGCAGTGCCGAACTAGCGGGACCTCAATATCCCGGGGAGCTGTTTTTT,CASSAELAGPQYPGELFF
TRBV27,TRBJ1-1,.,TRBD1,TGTGCCAGCAGTTCAGGGGGACAGCCGGAAGCTTTCTTT,CASSSGGQPEAFF
TRBV19,TRBJ1-2,.,.,TGTGCCAGTAGTATAGCAGGGAACTATGGCTACACCTTC,CASSIAGNYGYTF
TRBV27,TRBJ2-1,.,.,TGTGCCACCCAGGGACTTCCCAATGAGCAGTTCTTC,CATQGLPNEQFF
TRBV30,TRBJ1-2,.,.,TGTGCCTGGAGTGTTCCCAGGAATGGCTACACCTTC,CAWSVPRNGYTF
TRBV4-3,TRBJ2-1,.,TRBD2,TGCGCCAGCAGCCCACGGGGGGGCATTTACAATGAGCAGTTCTTC,CASSPRGGIYNEQFF
TRBV13,TRBJ2-7,.,.,TGTGCCAGCAGCTTAGGAAACACCCCCTCCTACGAGCAGTACTTC,CASSLGNTPSYEQYF
TRBV9,TRBJ2-5,.,.,TGTGCCAGCAGCTTAGAGGGGGTGCAAGAGACCCAGTACTTC,CASSLEGVQETQYF
TRBV19,TRBJ2-1,few,TRBD1,TGTGCCAGTAGTATTGGACAGGGGTGGAATGAGCAGTTCTTC,CASSIGQGWNEQFF
TRBV4-3,TRBJ2-5,once,TRBD2,TGCGCCAGCAGCCAAGATCTAGCGGGGGGACCTCAAGAGACCCAGTACTTC,CASSQDLAGGPQETQYF
TRBV4-2,TRBJ2-7,.,TRBD2,TGTGCCAGCAGCCAAGGATCCCGGCTAGCGGGGAGGAGCTCCTACGAGCAGTACTTC,CASSQGSRLAGRSSYEQYF
TRBV4-3,TRBJ1-5,few,TRBD1,TGCGCCAGCAGCCAGGACAGGGCGAGCAATCAGCCCCAGCATTTT,CASSQDRASNQPQHF
TRBV2,TRBJ1-4,few,.,TGTGCCAGCAGTTACGGGGGACCTGAAAAACTGTTTTTT,CASSYGGPEKLFF
TRBV7-2,TRBJ1-5,.,.,TGTGCCAGCAGCTTAGGTCCGGATCAGCCCCAGCATTTT,CASSLGPDQPQHF
TRBV16,TRBJ1-5,.,.,TGTGCCAGCAGCCTTGGGAGCAGCAATCAGCCCCAGCATTTT,CASSLGSSNQPQHF
TRBV6-6,TRBJ1-2,.,TRBD1,TGTGCCAGCAGTTACGGGGCAGGGGGCTACTATGGCTACACCTTC,CASSYGAGGYYGYTF
TRBV18,TRBJ1-1,once,.,TGTGCCAGCTCACCCGGGGATATGAACACTGAAGCTTTCTTT,CASSPGDMNTEAFF
TRBV2,TRBJ2-3,.,TRBD2,TGTGCCAGCAGTGAAGGGACTAGCGGACCCCCCAGGGATTTT,CASSEGTSGPPRDF
TRBV28,TRBJ1-2,.,.,TGTGCCAGCAGTTCCCGTGGTGGAGGATCTGATGGCTACACCTTC,CASSSRGGGSDGYTF
TRBV7-9,TRBJ2-1,.,TRBD2,TGTGCCAGCAGCTTTACTAGCGGGGGGTTCCATGAGCAGTTCTTC,CASSFTSGGFHEQFF
TRBV7-6,TRBJ2-5,few,TRBD2,TGTGCCAGCAGCTTAGGGCGGGGTAGCGGGCGAGAGACCCAGTACTTC,CASSLGRGSGRETQYF
TRBV28,TRBJ1-1,few,.,TGTGCCAGCAGGCCACCATACAGGAACACTGAAGCTTTCTTT,CASRPPYRNTEAFF